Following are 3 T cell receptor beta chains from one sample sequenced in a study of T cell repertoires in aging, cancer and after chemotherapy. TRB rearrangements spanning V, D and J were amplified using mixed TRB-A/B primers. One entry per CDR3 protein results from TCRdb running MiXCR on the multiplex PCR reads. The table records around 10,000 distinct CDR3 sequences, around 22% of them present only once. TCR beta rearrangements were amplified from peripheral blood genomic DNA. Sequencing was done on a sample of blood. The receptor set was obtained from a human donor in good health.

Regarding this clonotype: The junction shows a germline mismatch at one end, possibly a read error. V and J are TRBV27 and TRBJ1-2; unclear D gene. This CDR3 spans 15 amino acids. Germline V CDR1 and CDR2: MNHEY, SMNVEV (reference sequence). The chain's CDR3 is CTSSLTSDKFFGYTF. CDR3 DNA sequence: TGTACCAGCAGTCTAACAAGCGATAAATTTTTCGGCTACACCTTC.

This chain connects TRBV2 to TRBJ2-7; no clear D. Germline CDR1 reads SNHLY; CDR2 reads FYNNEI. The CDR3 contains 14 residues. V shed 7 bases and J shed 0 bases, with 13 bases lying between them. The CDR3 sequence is CASILLASSYEQYF. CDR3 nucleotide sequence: TGTGCCAGCATCCTGCTGGCCAGCTCCTACGAGCAGTACTTC. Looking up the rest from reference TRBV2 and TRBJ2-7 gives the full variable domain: EPEVTQTPSHQVTQMGQEVILRCVPISNHLYFYWYRQILGQKVEFLVSFYNNEISEKSEIFDDQFSVERPDGSNFTLKIRSTKLEDSAMYFCASILLASSYEQYFGPGTRLTVT.

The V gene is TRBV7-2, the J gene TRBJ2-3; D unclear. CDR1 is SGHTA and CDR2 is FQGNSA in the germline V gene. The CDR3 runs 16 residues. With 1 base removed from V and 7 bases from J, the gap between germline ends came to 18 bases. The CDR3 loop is CASSLVLADPSNTQYF. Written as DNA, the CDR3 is TGTGCCAGCAGCTTAGTTCTGGCGGATCCCTCCAATACGCAGTATTTT.